Included here is one TCR beta chain sequence, with context. Its antigen is still unknown. The data were taken from a study of cytomegalovirus exposure and HLA in healthy donors. With 60 Vbeta and 13 Jbeta primers, the PCR was carried out. Clones were sequenced by immunoSEQ multiplex PCR, and TCRdb holds only the in-frame ones, with some missing. The listing records about 110,000 clones. Overall study results and limits: It was reportedly the case that the classifier diagnosed cytomegalovirus status with high specificity and sensitivity.

Deletions cut 7 bases from V and 3 bases from J, with 10 bases between. Per germline, CDR1 SGDLS and CDR2 YYNGEE. CDR3 length: 12 amino acids. This rearrangement joins TRBV9 to TRBJ1-2; TRBD1 might be the D (5 bases). This receptor was taken from a man over 45 in good health and CMV-seronegative. Sequencing was done on a sample of PBMCs. The CDR3, as DNA: TGTGCCAGCGCCCAGGGTCACTATGGCTACACCTTC. This sequence encodes CASAQGHYGYTF.